Below, 8 T cell receptor beta chains from the same sample are listed, as sequenced in a study of human T cells and chemical hapten exposure. Via MiXCR, TCRdb re-called the RACE reads, giving one row per CDR3 protein. The sample yields 300,000 to 450,000 distinct CDR3 sequences, 4.8% seen once. The time point is: patch test 1, 2 weeks after DPC sensitization. Treatment of the sample: therapeutic diphenylcyclopropenone sensitization with weekly scalp DPC. Here the sequenced sample was whole blood, taken in connection with sensitization to the hapten diphenylcyclopropenone (DPC). All receptors come from a woman in her forties or fifties with alopecia areata. Some clones in this sample may be carry-over from other donors' samples.

This clonotype was detected only a few times. This sequence joins TRBV20-1 and TRBJ1-5; weak D call: TRBD1 (5 bases). Looked up from germline, CDR1 is DFQATT and CDR2 is SNEGSKA (reference sequence). The CDR3 spans 14 residues. Trimming stripped 5 bases from V and 0 bases from J, with 11 bases between. This chain's CDR3 is CSASGGYSNQPQHF. CDR3 DNA: TGCAGTGCTTCTGGGGGGTATAGCAATCAGCCCCAGCATTTT.

This clonotype was counted ten times or more. The chain carries TRBV5-4 and TRBJ2-1; the D gene is possibly TRBD1 (5 bases). Germline-derived CDR1 and CDR2 are SGHNT and YYREEE (reference sequence). Trimming took off 5 bases at V and 2 bases at J, with 29 bases between the two ends. This CDR3 contains 20 residues. CDR3 in amino acids: CASRKQKQVHFLTAYNEQFF. CDR3 sequence (DNA): TGTGCCAGCAGAAAACAGAAACAGGTCCACTTTTTAACTGCCTACAATGAGCAGTTCTTC. Full variable domain (remainder filled in from reference TRBV5-4 and TRBJ2-1): ETGVTQSPTHLIKTRGQQVTLRCSSQSGHNTVSWYQQALGQGPQFIFQYYREEENGRGNFPPRFSGLQFPNYSSELNVNALELDDSALYLCASRKQKQVHFLTAYNEQFFGPGTRLTVL.

The chain employs TRBV4-1 and TRBJ1-4; D remains unclear. Per the germline V gene, CDR1 is MGHRA and CDR2 is YSYEKL. With 0 bases removed from V and 0 bases from J, the gap between germline ends came to 11 bases. The CDR3 contains 17 residues. The CDR3 DNA sequence: TGCGCCAGCAGCCAAGATTTGGGGTTAACAACTAATGAAAAACTGTTTTTT. Amino acid sequence: CASSQDLGLTTNEKLFF.

This clonotype has at least ten counts. The V and J genes are TRBV5-1 and TRBJ2-1; 9 nucleotides agree with TRBD2. CDR3 length equals 16 residues. V lost 4 bases and J lost 8; bases outside the gene matches: 13. Germline lookup yields CDR1 SGHRS and CDR2 YFSETQ. CDR3 coding DNA: TGCGCCAGCAGCCGGGACGGCGGGAGGGCGGGAGATGAGCAGTTCTTC. Its protein product is CASSRDGGRAGDEQFF.

This clonotype was recorded at least ten times. The gene calls are TRBV20-1 and TRBJ2-5; possibly TRBD1 for D (6 bases). Per germline, CDR1 DFQATT and CDR2 SNEGSKA (reference sequence). The CDR3 extends over 12 amino acids. V lost 5 bases, J lost 5 bases, and 12 bases lay in between. The CDR3, as DNA: TGCAGTGCTTACAGGGATGGCGAGACCCAGTACTTC. Translation: CSAYRDGETQYF.

The chain is built from TRBV6-5 and TRBJ2-7, with D perhaps being TRBD1 or TRBD2 (5 bases each). The germline V gene encodes CDR1 MNHEY and CDR2 SVGAGI. The CDR3 covers 13 residues. V gave up 0 bases and J gave up 6 bases, with 9 bases separating them. The CDR3 is CASSYSIGGEQYF. CDR3 DNA: TGTGCCAGCAGTTACTCGATTGGGGGCGAGCAGTACTTC.

This clonotype has only a few counts. The CDR3 bases are TGTGCCAGCAGCTATGACCCGAACACCGGGGAGCTGTTTTTT. Translating it yields CASSYDPNTGELFF. The V gene is TRBV7-3, the J gene TRBJ2-2; D is ambiguous. Germline V gives CDR1 SGHTA, CDR2 FQGTGA. CDR3 length: 14 residues. Trimming shortened V by 4 bases and J by 0 bases, and 6 bases separated the two germline ends.

This clonotype was observed a few times. The chain links TRBV5-1 to TRBJ2-1; D is unresolved. V was shortened by 4 bases and J by 5 bases, with 16 bases between the two germline ends. This CDR3 has 15 residues. CDR1 is SGHRS and CDR2 is YFSETQ in the germline V gene. Written as DNA, the CDR3 is TGCGCCAGCAGCAGCCGGGCCCCTACCGACAATGAGCAGTTCTTC. Residues: CASSSRAPTDNEQFF.